The sample holds many counts of the clone carrying this T cell receptor beta chain. The data belong to a study of T cells in Graves' hyperthyroidism and ophthalmopathy. Exclusion of patients followed from uncontrolled infection, other autoimmune disease, pregnancy or lactation. Researchers took RNA transcripts and amplified the TCR beta CDR3 regions from them. The TCR CDR3 was amplified in a first-round RT-PCR using the HTBI primer set. TCRdb reanalysed the multiplex PCR reads using MiXCR and keeps one entry per CDR3 protein. The sample yields 300,000 to 350,000 distinct CDR3 sequences, approximately 18% seen once. Sequenced input: blood. The sequence was obtained from a woman in her forties or fifties with Graves' hyperthyroidism.

The CDR3 loop is CASSSYGQGSKPQHF. The DNA of the CDR3 is TGTGCCAGCAGTTCATACGGACAGGGGAGCAAGCCCCAGCATTTT. The chain has TRBV28 and TRBJ1-5; 9 positions agree with TRBD1. Germline assignment: CDR1 MDHEN and CDR2 SYDVKM. V was pared by 4 bases and J by 8 bases, with 9 bases of the junction left unmatched. This CDR3 has 15 residues.